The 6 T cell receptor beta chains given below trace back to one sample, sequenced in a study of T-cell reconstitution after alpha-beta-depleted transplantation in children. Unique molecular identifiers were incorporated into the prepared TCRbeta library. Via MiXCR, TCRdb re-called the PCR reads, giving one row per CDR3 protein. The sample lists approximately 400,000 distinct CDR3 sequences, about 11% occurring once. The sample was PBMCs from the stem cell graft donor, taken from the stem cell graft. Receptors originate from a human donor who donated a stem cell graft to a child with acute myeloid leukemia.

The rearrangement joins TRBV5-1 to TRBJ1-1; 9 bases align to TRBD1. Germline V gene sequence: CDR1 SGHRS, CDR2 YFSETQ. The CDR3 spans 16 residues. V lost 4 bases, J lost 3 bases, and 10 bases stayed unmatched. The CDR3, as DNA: TGCGCCAGCAGCCAAAACCCGGGACAGGGCGACACTGAAGCTTTCTTT. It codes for CASSQNPGQGDTEAFF.

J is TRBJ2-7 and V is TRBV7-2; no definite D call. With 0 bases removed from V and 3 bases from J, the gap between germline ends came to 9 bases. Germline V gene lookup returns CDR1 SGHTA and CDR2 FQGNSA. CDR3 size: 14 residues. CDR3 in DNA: TGTGCCAGCAGCTTAGCTAGAAGAGACTACGAGCAGTACTTC. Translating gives CASSLARRDYEQYF.

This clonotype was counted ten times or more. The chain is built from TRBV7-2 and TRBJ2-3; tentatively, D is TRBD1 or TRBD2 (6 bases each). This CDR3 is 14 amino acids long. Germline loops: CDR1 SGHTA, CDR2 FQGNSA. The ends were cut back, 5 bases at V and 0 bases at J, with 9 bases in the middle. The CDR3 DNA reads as TGTGCCAGCAGCCGGGGGCCGAGCACAGATACGCAGTATTTT. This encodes CASSRGPSTDTQYF.

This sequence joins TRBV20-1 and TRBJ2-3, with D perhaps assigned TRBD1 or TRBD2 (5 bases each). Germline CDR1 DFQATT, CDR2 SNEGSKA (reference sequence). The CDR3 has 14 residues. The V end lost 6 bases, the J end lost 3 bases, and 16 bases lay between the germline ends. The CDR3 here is CSAPGGPGTDTQYF. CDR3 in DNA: TGCAGTGCCCCCGGAGGTCCAGGGACAGATACGCAGTATTTT.

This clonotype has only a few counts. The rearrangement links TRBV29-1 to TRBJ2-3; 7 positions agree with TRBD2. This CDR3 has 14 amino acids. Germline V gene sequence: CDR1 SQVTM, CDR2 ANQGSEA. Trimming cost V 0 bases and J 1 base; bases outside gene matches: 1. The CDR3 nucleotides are TGCAGCGTTGAAGAGGCGGGGGGCACAGATACGCAGTATTTT. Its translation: CSVEEAGGTDTQYF.

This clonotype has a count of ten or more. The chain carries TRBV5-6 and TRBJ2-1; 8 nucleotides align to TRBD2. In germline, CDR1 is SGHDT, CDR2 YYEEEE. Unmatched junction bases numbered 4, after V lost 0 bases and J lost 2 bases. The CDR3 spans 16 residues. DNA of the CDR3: TGTGCCAGCAGCTTGGCCGGGCGGGGGGCCTACAATGAGCAGTTCTTC. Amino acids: CASSLAGRGAYNEQFF.